The 16 T cell receptor beta chains reported below all come from one sample, sequenced in a study of shared clonotypes between healthy human individuals. Assay used: immunoSEQ multiplex PCR; TCRdb lists only in-frame clones, some missing. In the table there are approximately 500,000 clones, about 96% of which are singletons. The sequencing input was naive CD4+ T cells sorted from blood. Subset denoted: CD45RA+ positively selected. The receptors stem from a woman in her twenties or thirties in good health.

Details on this clone: Other DNA sequences in this specimen translate into the identical CDR3. The chain recombines TRBV27 with TRBJ2-7, with a tentative D call TRBD1 (5 bases). The CDR3 totals 13 residues. Germline-derived CDR1 and CDR2 are MNHEY and SMNVEV (reference sequence). Trimming removed 3 bases at V and 4 bases at J, with 10 bases between. The CDR3 DNA reads as TGTGCCAGCAGTTTGCAGGGTCCTTACGAGCAGTACTTC. As protein: CASSLQGPYEQYF.

The J gene is TRBJ1-5, the V gene TRBV28; D is perhaps TRBD1 (6 bases). The CDR3 loop spans 16 amino acids. V dropped 3 bases and J dropped 0 bases, with 12 bases sitting between them. CDR1 MDHEN and CDR2 SYDVKM come from the germline V gene. The DNA for the CDR3 is TGTGCCAGCAGTTTTCGGGGGCGTTATAGCAATCAGCCCCAGCATTTT. The encoded protein is CASSFRGRYSNQPQHF.

This chain links TRBV5-4 with TRBJ2-7; no firm D call. Trimming cost V 0 bases and J 4 bases, with 8 bases left between them. The CDR3 is made up of 13 amino acids. Per germline, CDR1 SGHNT and CDR2 YYREEE (reference sequence). The CDR3 protein is CASSLGAFYEQYF. CDR3 DNA: TGTGCCAGCAGCTTGGGTGCTTTTTACGAGCAGTACTTC.

The rearrangement joins TRBV29-1 to TRBJ1-2; 10 bases line up with TRBD1. CDR3 length equals 17 residues. Germline V gene data show CDR1 as SQVTM and CDR2 as ANQGSEA. V lost 4 bases and J lost 3; bases outside the gene matches: 14. DNA of the CDR3: TGCAGCGTTGCTAAAGCTCCGGGACAGGGGTGGGACTATGGCTACACCTTC. It specifies CSVAKAPGQGWDYGYTF.

The J gene is TRBJ1-2, the V gene TRBV28; tentative D call: TRBD1 (6 bases). Per the germline V gene, CDR1 is MDHEN and CDR2 is SYDVKM. The CDR3 has 14 residues. V lost 1 base to trimming and J lost 5 bases, with 11 bases between them. The CDR3 here is CASSLYEGGYGYTF. CDR3 nucleotides: TGTGCCAGCAGTTTATACGAGGGGGGTTATGGCTACACCTTC.

J is TRBJ2-5 and V is TRBV9, with 7 positions matching TRBD2. CDR3 length: 16 amino acids. V shed 4 bases and J 1 base; nucleotides not matched to a gene: 10. Germline CDR1 and CDR2: SGDLS and YYNGEE. The CDR3 DNA reads as TGTGCCAGCAGCAGCCAGGTTGCGGGAGTCCAAGAGACCCAGTACTTC. Translated: CASSSQVAGVQETQYF.

The V and J genes are TRBV6-5 and TRBJ2-4; the D is unclear. The CDR3 spans 13 residues. Trimming shortened V by 6 bases and J by 3 bases, and 9 bases separated the two germline ends. CDR1 is MNHEY, CDR2 SVGAGI, per germline. CDR3 in amino acids: CASRGFDKNIQYF. CDR3 sequence (DNA): TGTGCCAGCAGGGGGTTCGACAAAAACATTCAGTACTTC.

The V call is TRBV6-5, the J call TRBJ2-5, with D unresolved. The germline V gene has CDR1 MNHEY and CDR2 SVGAGI. The CDR3 spans 14 residues. Trimming pared 7 bases from V and 5 bases from J, leaving 17 bases between. CDR3 protein: CASTPTHNVETQYF. The CDR3 DNA reads TGTGCCAGCACGCCGACCCATAACGTGGAGACCCAGTACTTC.

The gene calls are TRBV2 and TRBJ1-1; 7 bases match TRBD1. CDR1 is SNHLY and CDR2 is FYNNEI in the germline V gene. There are 14 residues in the CDR3. J lost 0 bases, V lost 6 bases, and 4 bases had no gene match. Here the CDR3 DNA reads TGTGCCAGCAGACGGGACAGTGTGAACACTGAAGCTTTCTTT. Protein product: CASRRDSVNTEAFF.

This clone was found once. This rearrangement joins TRBV14 to TRBJ2-3; D may be TRBD2 (6 bases). V was clipped by 1 base and J by 2 bases, with 22 bases between them. The CDR3 totals 19 residues. Per the germline V gene, CDR1 is SGHDN and CDR2 is FVKESK. The CDR3 is CASSQGGRGLRRYTDTQYF. Here the CDR3 DNA reads TGTGCCAGCAGCCAAGGCGGTCGGGGACTCAGACGATACACAGATACGCAGTATTTT.

In regard to this clone: The same CDR3 can be traced to other DNA sequences in this sample. The DNA of the CDR3 is TGCGCCAGCAGCTTGGTCGGGGGGCAAGAGACCCAGTACTTC. Translated: CASSLVGGQETQYF. V and J are TRBV5-1 and TRBJ2-5; 7 bases are a match to TRBD2. The ends lost 0 bases at V and 2 bases at J; junction bases unmatched: 1. The germline CDR1 and CDR2 sequences are SGHRS and YFSETQ. The CDR3 covers 14 residues.

The gene calls are TRBV25-1 and TRBJ1-2; tentatively, D is TRBD1 (6 bases). Germline V gives CDR1 MGHDK, CDR2 SYGVNS. The CDR3 length is 13 residues. Trimming left V 2 bases short and J 4 bases short, with 8 bases between. The CDR3 coding sequence is TGTGCCAGCAGTGAAAGGGGGGGCTATGGCTACACCTTC. As protein: CASSERGGYGYTF.

The J gene is TRBJ1-2, the V gene TRBV7-9; D remains ambiguous. V shed 0 bases and J shed 1 base, with 3 bases lying between them. Germline CDR1 reads SEHNR; CDR2 reads FQNEAQ (reference sequence). This CDR3 spans 13 amino acids. The CDR3 nucleotides are TGTGCCAGCAGCTTAGCTATTAACTATGGCTACACCTTC. Residues: CASSLAINYGYTF.

The CDR3 loop reads CASSQGGADTQYF. The CDR3 nucleotides read TGTGCCAGCAGCCAAGGGGGGGCAGATACGCAGTATTTT. The rearrangement joins TRBV14 to TRBJ2-3; perhaps TRBD2 as D (6 bases). V shed 1 base and J shed 4 bases, with 6 bases lying between them. In germline, CDR1 is SGHDN, CDR2 FVKESK. This CDR3 is 13 amino acids long.

The chain couples TRBV5-1 to TRBJ1-1, with 7 bases lining up with TRBD1. Losses at the gene ends were 7 bases for V and 0 bases for J; bases not matched to a gene: 9. The CDR3 covers 15 residues. Germline V CDR1 and CDR2: SGHRS, YFSETQ. Here the CDR3 DNA reads TGCGCCAGCTCGCGGACAGGCGCCATGAACACTGAAGCTTTCTTT. This codes for CASSRTGAMNTEAFF.

Here the CDR3 DNA reads TGTGCCTGGAGTGTACAGGGGTTTGTGTCTTTCTTT. Translating gives CAWSVQGFVSFF. The chain recombines TRBV30 with TRBJ1-1; 7 bases fit TRBD1. This CDR3 is 12 amino acids long. The V and J ends lost 0 bases and 12 bases, in that order; junction bases with no gene match: 7. CDR1 is GTSNPN and CDR2 is SVGIG in the germline V gene (reference sequence). Supplemented by reference TRBV30 and TRBJ1-1, the full variable domain reads SQTIHQWPATLVQPVGSPLSLECTVEGTSNPNLYWYRQAAGRGLQLLFYSVGIGQISSEVPQNLSASRPQDRQFILSSKKLLLSDSGFYLCAWSVQGFVSFFGQGTRLTVV.